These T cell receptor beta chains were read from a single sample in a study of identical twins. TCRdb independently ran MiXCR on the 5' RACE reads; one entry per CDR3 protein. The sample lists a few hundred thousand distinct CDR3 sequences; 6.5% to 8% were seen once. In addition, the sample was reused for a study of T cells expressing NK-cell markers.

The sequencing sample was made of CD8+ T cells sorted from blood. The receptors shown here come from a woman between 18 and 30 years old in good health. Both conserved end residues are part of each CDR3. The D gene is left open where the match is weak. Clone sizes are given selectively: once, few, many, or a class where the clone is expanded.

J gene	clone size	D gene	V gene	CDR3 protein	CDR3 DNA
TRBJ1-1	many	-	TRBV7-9	CASRGGAGTLEAFF	TGTGCCAGCAGAGGTGGGGCAGGGACACTTGAAGCTTTCTTT
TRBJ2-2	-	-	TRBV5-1	CASSLRGTTYTGELFF	TGCGCCAGCAGCTTAAGGGGGACCACTTACACCGGGGAGCTGTTTTTT
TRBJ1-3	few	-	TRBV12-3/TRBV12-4	CASIYGNTIYF	TGTGCCAGCATTTATGGAAACACCATATATTTT
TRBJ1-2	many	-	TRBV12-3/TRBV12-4	CASSFLGGALGYTF	TGTGCCAGCAGTTTCCTGGGGGGGGCGTTGGGCTACACCTTC
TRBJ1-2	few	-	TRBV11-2	CASSLDKGRNYGYTF	TGTGCCAGCAGCTTAGACAAGGGGCGCAACTATGGCTACACCTTC
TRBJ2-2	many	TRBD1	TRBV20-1	CSARPRQGNTGELFF	TGCAGTGCTAGACCGAGACAGGGGAACACCGGGGAGCTGTTTTTT
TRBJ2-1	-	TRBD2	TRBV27	CASSSGTSGDYNEQFF	TGTGCCAGCAGTTCTGGGACTAGCGGTGACTACAATGAGCAGTTCTTC
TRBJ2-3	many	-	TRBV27	CASSLEGNTQYF	TGTGCCAGCAGTCTAGAGGGTAATACGCAGTATTTT
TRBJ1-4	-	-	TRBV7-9	CASSSKEKLFF	TGTGCCAGCAGTTCGAAGGAAAAACTGTTTTTT
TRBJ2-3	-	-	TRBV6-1	CASAPLPVWDTQYF	TGTGCCAGCGCCCCCTTACCGGTCTGGGATACGCAGTATTTT
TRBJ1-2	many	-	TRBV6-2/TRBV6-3	CASSYDRGNYGYTF	TGTGCCAGCAGTTACGACAGAGGAAACTATGGCTACACCTTC
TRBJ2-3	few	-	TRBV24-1	CATSAPGEADTQYF	TGTGCCACCAGTGCCCCGGGAGAGGCAGATACGCAGTATTTT
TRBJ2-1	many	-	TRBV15	CATSRDQSATPYNEQFF	TGTGCCACCAGCAGAGATCAGAGCGCTACTCCCTACAATGAGCAGTTCTTC
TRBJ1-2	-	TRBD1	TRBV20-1	CSALTGDRGGYTF	TGCAGTGCTCTAACAGGGGACAGGGGTGGCTACACCTTC
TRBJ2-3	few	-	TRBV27	CASSFLGLLDTQYF	TGTGCCAGCAGTTTCCTAGGACTGTTAGATACGCAGTATTTT
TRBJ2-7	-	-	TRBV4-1	CASSQTASIYEQYF	TGCGCCAGCAGCCAGACGGCTAGTATCTACGAGCAGTACTTC
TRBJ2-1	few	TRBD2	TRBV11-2	CASSEELAEQFF	TGTGCCAGCAGCGAAGAACTAGCGGAGCAGTTCTTC
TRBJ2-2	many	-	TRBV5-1	CASSLESRELFF	TGCGCCAGCAGCTTGGAAAGTAGGGAGCTGTTTTTT
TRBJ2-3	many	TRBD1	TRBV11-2	CASSFGTGGPDTQYF	TGTGCCAGCAGCTTCGGGACAGGGGGGCCAGATACGCAGTATTTT
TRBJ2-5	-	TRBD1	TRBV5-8	CASIDRGPQETQYF	TGTGCCAGCATCGACAGGGGGCCCCAAGAGACCCAGTACTTC
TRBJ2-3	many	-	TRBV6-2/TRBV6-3	CASRTPGAADTQYF	TGTGCCAGCAGGACCCCTGGGGCGGCAGATACGCAGTATTTT
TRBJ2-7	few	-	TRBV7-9	CASRSPGSYEQYF	TGTGCCAGCAGATCTCCAGGGTCCTACGAGCAGTACTTC
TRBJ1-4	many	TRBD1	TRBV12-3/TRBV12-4	CASSHGTGSEKLFF	TGTGCCAGCAGTCATGGGACAGGGTCAGAAAAACTGTTTTTT
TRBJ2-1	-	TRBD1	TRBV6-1	CASSEAAGTGAYNEQFF	TGTGCCAGCAGTGAAGCGGCCGGGACAGGGGCCTACAATGAGCAGTTCTTC
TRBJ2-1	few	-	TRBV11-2	CASSFNLAEFF	TGTGCCAGCAGCTTTAATCTGGCGGAGTTCTTC
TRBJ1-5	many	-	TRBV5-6	CASSPGFGGNQPQHF	TGTGCCAGCAGCCCGGGGTTCGGGGGCAATCAGCCCCAGCATTTT
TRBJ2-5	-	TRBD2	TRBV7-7	CASSLYPAIVAGEETQYF	TGTGCCAGCAGCTTGTACCCAGCGATTGTTGCGGGAGAAGAGACCCAGTACTTC
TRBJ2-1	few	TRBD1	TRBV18	CASSTGGAYNEQFF	TGTGCCAGCTCCACAGGGGGAGCCTACAATGAGCAGTTCTTC
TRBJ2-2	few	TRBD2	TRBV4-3	CASSRGLAGGSIAGELFF	TGCGCCAGCAGCCGTGGACTAGCGGGAGGTAGCATCGCCGGGGAGCTGTTTTTT
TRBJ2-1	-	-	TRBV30	CAWSTGPYNEQFF	TGTGCCTGGAGTACGGGACCTTACAATGAGCAGTTCTTC
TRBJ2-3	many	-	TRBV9	CASSPLTAQFTDTQYF	TGTGCCAGCAGCCCCCTTACAGCGCAGTTCACAGATACGCAGTATTTT
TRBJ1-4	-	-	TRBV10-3	CAIRGGDPNEKLFF	TGTGCCATCAGGGGCGGGGACCCTAATGAAAAACTGTTTTTT
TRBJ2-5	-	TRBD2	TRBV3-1	CASSQEVLAGIYQETQYF	TGTGCCAGCAGCCAAGAAGTCCTAGCGGGGATCTATCAAGAGACCCAGTACTTC
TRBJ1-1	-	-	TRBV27	CASIGSPTEAFF	TGTGCCAGCATTGGCAGCCCCACTGAAGCTTTCTTT
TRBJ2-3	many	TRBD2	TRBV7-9	CASSPQRDTDTQYF	TGTGCCAGCAGCCCTCAGCGGGACACAGATACGCAGTATTTT
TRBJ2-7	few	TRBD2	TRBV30	CAWTPGGLAGNYEQYF	TGTGCCTGGACTCCGGGAGGGCTAGCGGGTAATTACGAGCAGTACTTC
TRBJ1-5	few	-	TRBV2	CASGGGSNQPQHF	TGTGCCAGCGGGGGCGGGAGCAATCAGCCCCAGCATTTT
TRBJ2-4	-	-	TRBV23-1	CASSLRGLAKNIQYF	TGCGCCAGCAGTCTCCGGGGGCTAGCCAAAAACATTCAGTACTTC
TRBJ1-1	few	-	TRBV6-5	CASSYRMRTTEAFF	TGTGCCAGCAGTTATCGAATGAGAACTACTGAAGCTTTCTTT
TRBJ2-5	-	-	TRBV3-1	CASRGGTETQYF	TGTGCCAGCAGAGGGGGTACGGAGACCCAGTACTTC
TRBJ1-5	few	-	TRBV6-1	CASRGGYNQPQHF	TGTGCCAGCAGAGGGGGTTACAATCAGCCCCAGCATTTT
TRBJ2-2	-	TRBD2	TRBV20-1	CSARGLAGPSASDTGELFF	TGCAGTGCTAGGGGACTAGCGGGACCCTCGGCCAGCGACACCGGGGAGCTGTTTTTT
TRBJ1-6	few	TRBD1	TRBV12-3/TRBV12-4	CARDRLRGGNSPLHF	TGTGCCAGGGACAGGCTCCGCGGAGGTAATTCACCCCTCCACTTT
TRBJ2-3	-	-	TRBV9	CASSVAGGDGDTQYF	TGTGCCAGCAGCGTAGCGGGTGGAGATGGGGATACGCAGTATTTT
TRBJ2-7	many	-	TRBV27	CASGPYEQYF	TGTGCCAGCGGCCCCTACGAGCAGTACTTC
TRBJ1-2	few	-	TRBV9	CASSVDSRGDGYTF	TGTGCCAGCAGCGTAGACTCCCGGGGAGATGGCTACACCTTC
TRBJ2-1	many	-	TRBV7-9	CASSLVTANEQFF	TGTGCCAGCAGCTTAGTCACGGCGAATGAGCAGTTCTTC
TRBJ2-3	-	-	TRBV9	CASSVGGKDMQYF	TGTGCCAGCAGCGTAGGTGGGAAAGATATGCAGTATTTT
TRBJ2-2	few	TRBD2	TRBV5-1	CASIPTSGTNTGELFF	TGCGCCAGCATCCCGACTAGCGGCACGAACACCGGGGAGCTGTTTTTT
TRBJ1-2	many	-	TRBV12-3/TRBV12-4	CASSLTLNYGYTF	TGTGCCAGCAGTTTAACCCTGAACTATGGCTACACCTTC
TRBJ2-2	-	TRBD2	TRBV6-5	CASSLLAGGTNTGELFF	TGTGCCAGCAGTCTACTAGCGGGGGGAACGAACACCGGGGAGCTGTTTTTT
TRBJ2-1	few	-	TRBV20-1	CSASELITEQFF	TGCAGTGCTAGTGAACTAATTACTGAGCAGTTCTTC
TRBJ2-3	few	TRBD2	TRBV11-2	CASSSTSGGGDTQYF	TGTGCCAGCAGCTCGACTAGCGGGGGAGGAGATACGCAGTATTTT
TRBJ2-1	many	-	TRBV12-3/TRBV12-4	CASSHTPARDNNEQFF	TGTGCCAGCAGTCACACCCCCGCGCGGGACAACAATGAGCAGTTCTTC
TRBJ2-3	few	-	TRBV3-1	CASSLNYRDTQYF	TGTGCCAGCAGCCTAAACTACCGAGATACGCAGTATTTT
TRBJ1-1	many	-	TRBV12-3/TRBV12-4	CASSFSGGTEAFF	TGTGCCAGCAGTTTTTCCGGGGGCACTGAAGCTTTCTTT
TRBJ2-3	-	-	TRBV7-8	CASRPLGPDTQYF	TGTGCCAGCAGACCCCTAGGACCAGATACGCAGTATTTT
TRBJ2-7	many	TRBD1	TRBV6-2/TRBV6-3	CASSMGQGASDEQYF	TGTGCCAGCAGCATGGGACAGGGGGCTTCCGACGAGCAGTACTTC
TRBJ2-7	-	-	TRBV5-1	CASSPDLTGPSYEQYF	TGCGCCAGCAGCCCAGACCTGACAGGTCCCTCATACGAGCAGTACTTC
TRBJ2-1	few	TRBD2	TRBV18	CASSPQEGQGLADLYNEQFF	TGTGCCAGCTCACCACAGGAGGGACAGGGACTAGCGGACCTCTACAATGAGCAGTTCTTC